This entry lists 14 T cell receptor beta chains sequenced from one sample in a study of T-cell memory formation after mild COVID-19. Each CDR3 protein gets one entry after TCRdb re-called the 5' RACE reads with MiXCR. The data hold about 240,000 distinct CDR3 sequences, with 7.5% to 10% observed a single time. The sequenced material came from PBMCs or a T cell subset sorted from them (not recorded which). The receptors originated from a man in his late teens or twenties who had mild COVID-19 (a few samples of this study predate the infection). Cell type and time point are not known.

This clonotype was observed a handful of times. J is TRBJ2-3 and V is TRBV19; tentatively, D is TRBD2 (5 bases). Germline V gene data show CDR1 as LNHDA and CDR2 as SQIVND (reference sequence). With 3 bases removed from V and 0 bases from J, the gap between germline ends came to 10 bases. This CDR3 comprises 15 residues. In nucleotides, the CDR3 is TGTGCCAGTAGTATTCTAGCTGCTAGCACAGATACGCAGTATTTT. Amino acids: CASSILAASTDTQYF.

The genes are TRBV20-1 and TRBJ2-5, with D hard to call. Between the trimmed V and J ends, which lost 2 bases and 5 bases, there was a span of 9 bases. Germline-derived CDR1 and CDR2 are DFQATT and SNEGSKA (reference sequence). The CDR3 is 12 amino acids. The CDR3 DNA sequence: TGCAGTGCTAGACCCGATGGGGAGACCCAGTACTTC. Protein product: CSARPDGETQYF.

V gene TRBV5-1 combines with J gene TRBJ2-3, with no clear D. CDR3 length: 15 residues. CDR1 is SGHRS and CDR2 is YFSETQ in the germline V gene. Trimming took off 0 bases at V and 4 bases at J, with 12 bases between the two ends. The CDR3 sequence: CASSLAYSGADTQYF. Written as DNA, the CDR3 is TGCGCCAGCAGCTTGGCGTATTCCGGCGCAGATACGCAGTATTTT.

This clonotype appeared a few times. This rearrangement joins TRBV6-2 or TRBV6-3 to TRBJ2-7; maybe TRBD1 (5 bases). Germline loops: CDR1 MNHEY, CDR2 SVGEGT. Trimming pared 2 bases from V and 2 bases from J, leaving 10 bases between. This CDR3 contains 14 residues. The CDR3 sequence is CASSYRGVTYEQYF. For the CDR3, the DNA is TGTGCCAGCAGTTACAGGGGCGTGACCTACGAGCAGTACTTC.

This clonotype was counted a few times. The chain couples TRBV5-5 to TRBJ1-3; 12 bases align to TRBD1. CDR1 SGHKS and CDR2 YYEKEE come from the germline V gene (reference sequence). CDR3 length: 16 residues. V was pared by 7 bases and J by 4 bases, with 9 bases of the junction left unmatched. CDR3 nucleotide sequence: TGTGCCAGCGGCCGGGACAGGGGGCCAGCAGGAAACACCATATATTTT. Translated, it gives CASGRDRGPAGNTIYF. The complete variable domain, with remaining parts taken from reference TRBV5-5 and TRBJ1-3, reads DAGVTQSPTHLIKTRGQQVTLRCSPISGHKSVSWYQQVLGQGPQFIFQYYEKEERGRGNFPDRFSARQFPNYSSELNVNALLLGDSALYLCASGRDRGPAGNTIYFGEGSWLTVV.

The chain carries TRBV6-5 and TRBJ2-7, with D perhaps TRBD1 (6 bases). From germline, CDR1 is MNHEY and CDR2 SVGAGI. The CDR3 length is 15 residues. V lost 0 bases to trimming and J lost 1 base, with 10 bases between them. The DNA of the CDR3 is TGTGCCAGCAGTTACTCGGCAGGGGTATCCTACGAGCAGTACTTC. Residues: CASSYSAGVSYEQYF.

A few counts support this clonotype. The V call is TRBV12-3 or TRBV12-4, the J call TRBJ1-2; TRBD1 is a possible D gene (6 bases). The CDR3 totals 14 residues. Trimming left V 1 base short and J 6 bases short, with 12 bases between. CDR3 DNA: TGTGCCAGCAGTTTAGACAGGGTCGCAGATGGCTACACCTTC. It translates to CASSLDRVADGYTF.

The chain couples TRBV4-3 to TRBJ2-1; maybe TRBD2 (6 bases). The V end lost 0 bases, the J end lost 8 bases, and 20 bases lay between the germline ends. Germline CDR1 LGHNA, CDR2 YSLEER. The length of the CDR3 is 17 residues. The CDR3 nucleotides read TGCGCCAGCAGCCAAGATTTTGGGTACTGGCGGGGCGATGAGCAGTTCTTC. Residues: CASSQDFGYWRGDEQFF.

This clonotype showed up many times. The chain links TRBV7-2 to TRBJ2-1; D unresolved. This CDR3 comprises 11 residues. V was trimmed by 4 bases and J by 12 bases, leaving 10 bases between them. The V gene's germline CDR1 is SGHTA and CDR2 FQGNSA. CDR3 residues: CASSSMGGQFF. Written as DNA, the CDR3 is TGTGCCAGCAGCTCTATGGGCGGGCAGTTCTTC.

This clonotype was found many times. The chain links TRBV20-1 to TRBJ2-7, with D unclear. CDR1 and CDR2 from the germline V gene are DFQATT and SNEGSKA (reference sequence). The ends were cut back, 0 bases at V and 4 bases at J, with 13 bases in the middle. The CDR3 is 14 residues long. This CDR3 is CSARDASQKYEQYV. Here the CDR3 DNA reads TGCAGTGCTAGAGATGCGAGCCAGAAATACGAGCAGTACGTC.

The CDR3 coding sequence is TGCGCCAGCAGCTTTACCCTAGCGGGGGTAAACACCGGGGAGCTGTTTTTT. Protein product: CASSFTLAGVNTGELFF. The chain couples TRBV5-1 to TRBJ2-2, with 10 bases that match TRBD2. Germline CDR1 reads SGHRS; CDR2 reads YFSETQ. V was pared by 2 bases and J by 2 bases, with 6 bases of the junction left unmatched. The CDR3 spans 17 residues.

This clonotype was counted a few times. This chain joins TRBV7-9 and TRBJ2-5, with TRBD1 identical over 9 bases. J lost 7 bases, V lost 0 bases, and 6 bases had no gene match. CDR3 length equals 15 residues. Germline V gives CDR1 SEHNR, CDR2 FQNEAQ (reference sequence). In DNA, the CDR3 is TGTGCCAGCAGCTTAGCTTGGACAGGGGACGGGACCCAGTACTTC. It yields the protein CASSLAWTGDGTQYF.

The J gene is TRBJ2-4, the V gene TRBV5-6; 7 bases fit TRBD2. The CDR3 is made up of 13 amino acids. Per germline, CDR1 SGHDT and CDR2 YYEEEE. The ends lost 5 bases at V and 2 bases at J; junction bases unmatched: 1. CDR3 bases: TGTGCCAGCAGGGGGGGGACCAAAAACATTCAGTACTTC. Translation gives CASRGGTKNIQYF.

There are a few counts of this clonotype. The chain employs TRBV6-2 or TRBV6-3 and TRBJ2-3; 8 bases are a match to TRBD2. The CDR3 has 18 amino acids. With V trimmed by 6 bases and J by 4 bases, 18 bases remained unmatched. Germline CDR1 reads MNHEY; CDR2 reads SVGEGT. The CDR3 loop reads CASRRPRGGGLAADTQYF. The CDR3 nucleotides read TGTGCCAGCAGGCGCCCCCGGGGGGGCGGACTAGCTGCAGATACGCAGTATTTT.